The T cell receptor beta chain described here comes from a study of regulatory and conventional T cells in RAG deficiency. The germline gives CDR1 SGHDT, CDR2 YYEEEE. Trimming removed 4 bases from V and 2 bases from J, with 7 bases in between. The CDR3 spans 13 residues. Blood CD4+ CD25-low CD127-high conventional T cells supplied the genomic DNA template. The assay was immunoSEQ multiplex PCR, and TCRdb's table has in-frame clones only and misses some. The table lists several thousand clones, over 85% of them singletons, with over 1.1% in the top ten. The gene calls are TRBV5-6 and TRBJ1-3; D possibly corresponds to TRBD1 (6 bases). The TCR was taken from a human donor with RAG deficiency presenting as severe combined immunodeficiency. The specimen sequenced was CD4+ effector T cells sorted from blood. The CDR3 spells CASSHRAGNTIYF. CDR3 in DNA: TGTGCCAGCAGCCACAGGGCTGGAAACACCATATATTTT.